This TCR beta chain derives from a study of shared clonotypes between healthy human individuals. Overall study context: A couple of women and a few men aged 18 to 49 made up the donors.

The unsorted PBMC replicate PCRs were performed with about 300 ng DNA, roughly 30,000 T cell genomes. Generated by immunoSEQ multiplex PCR, the TCRdb table keeps only in-frame clones and is missing some. The data show about 460,000 clones, 75% to 80% seen once. Turning to this clone: As yet, its antigen is unknown. Different DNA sequences within this sample yield the same CDR3.

General observations from the study: Only blood was sampled; tissue repertoires likely differ.

Germline-derived CDR1 and CDR2 are MNHEY and SMNVEV (reference sequence). V lost 3 bases to trimming and J lost 4 bases, with 4 bases between them. This CDR3 comprises 12 residues. The chain combines TRBV27 with TRBJ1-5; D gene ambiguous. The sample taken for sequencing was PBMCs. This sequence originates from a woman aged 40-49 years in good health. Some clones in this sample may be carry-over from other donors' samples. CDR3 DNA: TGTGCCAGCAGTTTCTCTAATCAGCCCCAGCATTTT. Protein product: CASSFSNQPQHF.